The subject of this entry is one T cell receptor (beta chain). The antigen remains undetermined. Trimming shortened V by 5 bases and J by 2 bases, and 3 bases separated the two germline ends. The CDR3 contains 11 residues. Germline V CDR1 and CDR2: SEHNR, FQNEAQ (reference sequence). This record belongs to a study of cytomegalovirus exposure and HLA in healthy donors. PCR involved 60 Vbeta and 13 Jbeta primers. TCRdb keeps only in-frame clones here, not all; method: immunoSEQ multiplex PCR. This sample has roughly 150,000 clones, with 70% found just once. Findings and limits, study-wide: Fewer N-insertions than the roughly 670-donor mean were reportedly shown by an Asian-associated ancestry cluster in a later analysis.

This chain joins TRBV7-9 and TRBJ1-1; no definite D call. The receptor was isolated from a man younger than 35 in good health and CMV-seropositive. Sequencing was carried out using PBMCs. The CDR3 region has the DNA TGTGCCAGCAGCCTCAACACTGAAGCTTTCTTT. Translating gives CASSLNTEAFF.